Listed below are T cell receptor beta chains from one sample, sequenced in a study of post-analysis software for immune sequencing data. TCRdb independently ran MiXCR on the PCR reads; one entry per CDR3 protein. The data contain about 680,000 distinct CDR3 sequences, over 45% of them singletons. The specimen sequenced was blood. The origin of the receptors is a girl aged 2-10 years with multiple sclerosis. Each CDR3 is given with its conserved first and last residue. The D gene is left open where the match is weak. Clone size, where shown, is once, few, many, or a class for clones that have expanded.

>TRBJ2-1|.|.|TRBV7-8
TGTGCCAGCAGCTTAGAAGCGCTAGCGAACAATGAGCAGTTCTTC
CASSLEALANNEQFF
>TRBJ2-7|TRBD1|.|TRBV5-1
TGCGCCAACCCCCGGGACAGAGTAATATACGAGCAGTACTTC
CANPRDRVIYEQYF
>TRBJ2-3|.|.|TRBV20-1
TGCAGTGCTAGTAGGGCAGGCAGCACAGATACGCAGTATTTT
CSASRAGSTDTQYF
>TRBJ1-2|.|.|TRBV29-1
TGCAGCGTTGAAGAGTACCGGGACACCAGGAACTATGGCTACACCTTC
CSVEEYRDTRNYGYTF
>TRBJ1-1|.|once|TRBV5-1
TGCGCCAGCAGCCGGCTCCTCAGGGACTTCACTGAAGCTTTCTTT
CASSRLLRDFTEAFF
>TRBJ2-7|.|few|TRBV29-1
TGCAGCGTCAAGACTTCCTACGAGCAGTACTTC
CSVKTSYEQYF
>TRBJ1-2|.|.|TRBV21-1
TGTGCCAGCAGCAACGCAGGGTGTAGGGGCTACACCTTC
CASSNAGCRGYTF
>TRBJ1-1|.|.|TRBV12-3/TRBV12-4
TGTGCCAGCAGCCCGACGGAGGGCATGAACACTGAAGCTTTCTTT
CASSPTEGMNTEAFF
>TRBJ2-7|.|few|TRBV12-5
TGTGCTAGTGCCGTGGGGTCAGGGGGGAACTACGAGCAGTACTTC
CASAVGSGGNYEQYF
>TRBJ2-7|.|many|TRBV2
TGTGCCAGCAGTGAAGCAGGCCAGGGGGGGCACTACGAGCAGTACTTC
CASSEAGQGGHYEQYF
>TRBJ2-1|.|.|TRBV7-9
TGTGCCAGCAGCACCGGGGGTAGCGGAAAGGATGAGCAGTTCTTC
CASSTGGSGKDEQFF
>TRBJ2-7|.|few|TRBV20-1
TGCAGTGCTAAAATGGCGCCAGGCGAGGGTGAAGAGCAGTACTTC
CSAKMAPGEGEEQYF
>TRBJ2-1|.|few|TRBV2
TGTGCCAGCAGTGTAGCTCTCTCCTACAATGAGCAGTTCTTC
CASSVALSYNEQFF
>TRBJ2-1|TRBD2|once|TRBV12-3/TRBV12-4
TGTGCCAGCAGTCGACTAGCGGATTACAATGAGCAGTTCTTC
CASSRLADYNEQFF
>TRBJ2-5|TRBD2|.|TRBV5-1
TGCGCCAGCAGCTTACTAGCGGGAGGGCCAGGGAGAGAGACCCAGTACTTC
CASSLLAGGPGRETQYF
>TRBJ2-7|.|.|TRBV11-2
TGTGCCAGCAGCGGTGAAGTCTTGACCTACGAGCAGTACTTC
CASSGEVLTYEQYF
>TRBJ2-1|.|.|TRBV6-2/TRBV6-3
TGTGCCAGCAGGGTATCTCAGGGTGAGCAGTTCTTC
CASRVSQGEQFF
>TRBJ2-6|.|once|TRBV7-9
TGTGCCAGCAGCCCAATCTTTGGCTCTGGGGCCAACGTCCTGACTTTC
CASSPIFGSGANVLTF
>TRBJ1-5|.|.|TRBV30
TGTGCCTGGAGTGTAAGGCAGGGGCTCTATCAGCCCCAGCATTTT
CAWSVRQGLYQPQHF
>TRBJ2-7|.|few|TRBV29-1
TGCAGCGTTTCTCTAGAGGTGGGCGAGCAGTACTTC
CSVSLEVGEQYF
>TRBJ2-1|TRBD2|few|TRBV6-1
TGTGCCAGCGGGCCCACTAGCGGGGGTGTCGAGCAGTTCTTC
CASGPTSGGVEQFF
>TRBJ1-1|.|.|TRBV5-1
TGCGCCAGCAGCTCCCCAACCTCGCGGGAAGCTGAAGCTTTCTTT
CASSSPTSREAEAFF
>TRBJ2-5|TRBD1|.|TRBV25-1
TGTGCCAGTAGTAAACAGGGGACCCCAGAGACCCAGTACTTC
CASSKQGTPETQYF
>TRBJ1-6|.|.|TRBV27
TGTGCCAGCAGCATAAGGGGAGGTGGGTCACCCCTCCACTTT
CASSIRGGGSPLHF
>TRBJ1-1|.|.|TRBV5-1
TGCGCCAGCAGCTTGGGGGGGCCGGACACTGAAGCTTTCTTT
CASSLGGPDTEAFF
>TRBJ2-1|TRBD2|few|TRBV20-1
TGCAGTGCTTCGACTAGCAGGGCTGAGCAGTTCTTC
CSASTSRAEQFF
>TRBJ2-7|TRBD1|few|TRBV20-1
TGCAGTGCGGAGACAGGGGGCAACGAGCAGTACTTC
CSAETGGNEQYF